Included here is one T cell receptor beta chain sequence, with context. The sample is drawn from a study of identifying expanded T cells in peripheral blood. Healthy donors had no documented immune events, such as infections, while sampled. This table comes from immunoSEQ multiplex PCR, and its TCRdb copy is limited to in-frame clones, with some not included. Of about 100,000 clones in the sample, about 87% were seen once. The CDR3 covers 14 residues. V was trimmed by 2 bases and J by 0 bases, leaving 5 bases between them. Germline CDR1 is SEHNR and CDR2 is FQNEAQ (reference sequence). The chain employs TRBV7-9 and TRBJ2-1, with D unclear. This clonotype was obtained from a person between 18 and 69 years old in good health. Sequencing used blood. CDR3 nucleotide sequence: TGTGCCAGCAGCTTACTAGTCTCCTACAATGAGCAGTTCTTC. This translates into CASSLLVSYNEQFF.